This T cell receptor beta chain was documented in a study of cytomegalovirus exposure and HLA in healthy donors. Study details: Tens of millions of unique TCR sequences came from HLA-typed donors in an early release.

Study conclusions and caveats: HLA alleles were associated with 16,000 or so TCR beta sequences in a later analysis at 0.05 false discovery rate.

The PCR ran on 60 Vbeta and 13 Jbeta primers. Clones were read by immunoSEQ multiplex PCR, and TCRdb kept only the in-frame ones, dropping some. The repertoire holds around 86,000 clones, with approximately 7.7% as singletons. Each donor was healthy, and each was a bone marrow donor. V shed 6 bases and J shed 4 bases, with 13 bases lying between them. There are 14 residues in the CDR3. Per the germline V gene, CDR1 is MNHNS and CDR2 is SASEGT. Concerning this clone: Its target is unknown.

The chain couples TRBV6-1 to TRBJ1-5, with a tentative D call TRBD1 (5 bases). The sequencing sample was made of PBMCs. The sequence was collected from a man in his forties or fifties in good health and CMV-seronegative. The CDR3 sequence: CASSETERNQPQHF. The CDR3 DNA sequence: TGTGCCAGCAGCGAGACAGAGAGGAATCAGCCCCAGCATTTT.